One TCR beta chain is described in this entry. Its antigen is not yet known. Within one base of it there is no much larger clone, and no base qualities were kept. The record originates from a study of T-cell reconstitution after alpha-beta-depleted transplantation in children (TCRdb year 2016). About the study as a whole: Using TCR repertoire profiling, the study followed T-cell immune reconstitution in a quantitative way in children after TCRalphabeta/CD19-depleted allogeneic hematopoietic cell transplantation. The full study reports these points: In some patients, the high TCRbeta diversity seen at day 60 was put down to recipient T cells and intrathymic progenitors that had survived conditioning. The apparently early recovery of alphabetaT-cell counts about two months after transplant reportedly depended on only several hundred rapidly expanded clones that came from non-depleted graft cells. Over the following months the frequencies of hyperexpanded clones went down, and after one year T-cell counts and TCRbeta diversity were mostly credited to newly produced T cells.

The treatment or condition label, as the study defines it: allogeneic hematopoietic cell transplantation with graft depleted of TCRalphabeta T cells and CD19 B cells. Transplant recipients were children who received TCRalphabeta/CD19-depleted allogeneic hematopoietic cell grafts. Libraries were made using PCR. The listed sequencing device is Illumina HiSeq 2500. Molecular barcoding was employed in the preparation of TCR libraries, with unique molecular identifiers being used to normalize TCRbeta repertoire quantification. TCRdb trimmed the raw reads at Q25, called clones with MiXCR and kept productive beta chains. For every CDR3 protein sequence, its rows merge into one entry that carries the most common genes and DNA. For this sample the table gives around 300,000 distinct CDR3 sequences, of which over 7% were detected only once. Of the sample, over 7.5% falls within the top ten clones. V trim: 4 bases; J trim: 4 bases; unmatched bases: 7. CDR1 and CDR2 are read off the germline V gene (reference sequence) as SGHNT and YYREEE. The CDR3 spans 15 residues, from the cysteine through the phenylalanine. Only the CDR3 portion is preserved as DNA: 45 bases, with reading frame beginning at the first base.

The chain is made from TRBV5-4 and TRBJ2-1; 8 central bases correspond to TRBD1. Sequenced material: peripheral blood, taken 360 days after TCRalphabeta/CD19-depleted stem cell transplant. This clonotype was obtained from a female patient aged 2-9 years who had a stem cell transplant for Fanconi anemia, so the T cells may come from the graft donor. The sequence in DNA is TGTGCCAGCAGCCGGCAACAGGGGGAATACAATGAGCAGTTCTTC. This translates into CASSRQQGEYNEQFF.